Here is one T cell receptor (beta chain) with its context. With survey level as its setting, the immunoSEQ assay was v3.0. Only in-frame clones appear in the TCRdb table, and some are missing; sequencing was by immunoSEQ multiplex PCR. The repertoire consists of just under 40,000 clones, with about 86% occurring once and the leading ten covering around 3.9%. These data belong to a study of long-term antiretroviral therapy in people with HIV. This CDR3 region has 14 residues. Trimming removed 2 bases at V and 2 bases at J, with 10 bases between. Germline V lookup: CDR1 MNHEY, CDR2 SVGAGI. This sample comprised unsorted PBMCs, obtained just before starting antiretroviral therapy. The genes are TRBV6-5 and TRBJ2-7, with D perhaps TRBD2 (6 bases). The sequence came from a woman aged 18-29 years with HIV. The CDR3 sequence: CASSYGGGTYEQYF. CDR3 coding DNA: TGTGCCAGCAGTTACGGTGGAGGGACCTACGAGCAGTACTTC.